At least ten counts were recorded for the clone carrying this T cell receptor beta chain. Not a single patient had been given any form of treatment at any point before undergoing thyroid surgery. With MiXCR, TCRdb called clones anew from the PCR reads. The sample consists of approximately 30,000 clones, around 15% of them appearing once. The data originate from a study of metastatic and nonmetastatic thyroid tumors. Study summary: Where malignant and benign thyroid patients were concerned, repertoires were compared across blood and tumor or nodule tissue.

The sample comprised blood. The clonotype was recovered from a male donor with papillary thyroid cancer or a benign thyroid nodule (not recorded which). Some clones in this sample may be carry-over from other donors' samples.

CDR3 amino acids: CASSHGSADGYTF. In DNA, the CDR3 is TGCGCCAGCAGCCACGGGAGTGCGGATGGCTACACCTTC. This rearrangement joins TRBV4-1 to TRBJ1-2; the D is unclear. Trimming removed 3 bases at V and 6 bases at J, with 11 bases between. This CDR3 region has 13 residues. Germline V gene sequence: CDR1 MGHRA, CDR2 YSYEKL.